This section outlines one T cell receptor (beta chain) sequence together with its context. Its antigen is unidentified. RNA transcripts served as the template for amplifying TCR beta CDR3 regions. HTBI primers were employed in a first-round RT-PCR of the TCR CDR3. TCRdb analysed the multiplex PCR reads with MiXCR anew, one entry per CDR3 protein. The sample yields 250,000 to 300,000 distinct CDR3 sequences, roughly 15% seen once. Losses at the gene ends were 5 bases for V and 6 bases for J; bases not matched to a gene: 12. The germline gives CDR1 SNHLY, CDR2 FYNNEI. The CDR3 loop spans 16 amino acids. These data come from a study of T cells in Graves' hyperthyroidism and ophthalmopathy. The study, taken as a whole, reports: Among thyroid clonotypes expanded above 0.001, most also appeared in blood.

The sequence came from a woman between 45 and 60 years old with Graves' hyperthyroidism that later progressed to Graves' ophthalmopathy. This chain connects TRBV2 to TRBJ1-4; the match to TRBD1 covers 7 bases. Sequenced input: blood. CDR3 in DNA: TGTGCCAGCAGTCGCGGGGTAGGGGGCTATGATGAAAAACTGTTTTTT. It encodes CASSRGVGGYDEKLFF.